The 27 T cell receptor beta chains in this list originate from one sample, sequenced in a study of blood T cells in healthy people across ages (dated by TCRdb to the mid-2010s). The library was obtained by 5' RACE. Sequencer: Illumina HiSeq 2500. A second 7 to 11 cycle PCR used a sample-barcoded 5' primer and a J-beta primer mix. Starting from the raw public reads, TCRdb applied fastp trimming at Q25, assembled clones with MiXCR and retained in-frame beta chains. Rows merge per CDR3 protein into single entries with the most common DNA and genes. This sample gives about 680,000 distinct CDR3 sequences in total; approximately 49% of them show up just once. Roughly 34% of the sample belongs to the ten largest clones. The sample was blood. The receptors shown here come from a woman aged 60 to 75 in good health.

V gene TRBV7-2 combines with J gene TRBJ2-7, with D tentatively TRBD1 (5 bases). Germline CDR1 and CDR2: SGHTA and FQGNSA. The CDR3 has 13 amino acids. V shed 4 bases and J shed 4 bases, with 11 bases lying between them. The CDR3 loop reads CASSSQTAYEQYF. As DNA, the CDR3 is TGTGCCAGCAGCTCCCAGACAGCTTACGAGCAGTACTTC.

The rearrangement joins TRBV7-6 to TRBJ2-7; possibly TRBD1 for D (6 bases). Trimming left V 1 base short and J 6 bases short, with 13 bases between. From germline, CDR1 is SGHVS and CDR2 FNYEAQ. CDR3 length: 14 amino acids. CDR3: CASSLGYRAGEQYF. Here the CDR3 DNA reads TGTGCCAGCAGCTTAGGATACAGGGCTGGCGAGCAGTACTTC.

This clonotype has a handful of counts. The rearrangement uses TRBV7-3 and TRBJ1-6; D is possibly TRBD1 (6 bases). CDR1 is SGHTA, CDR2 FQGTGA, per germline. V lost 7 bases and J lost 5, with 18 bases in between. The CDR3 covers 16 residues. The CDR3 sequence: CASTTNREYHNSPLHF. The CDR3 bases are TGTGCCAGCACCACTAACAGGGAGTATCATAATTCACCCCTCCACTTT.

This clonotype was counted a single time. This chain uses TRBV7-9 with TRBJ2-1; D gene uncertain. The V gene lost 4 bases and the J gene lost 6 bases, with 7 bases spanning the gap. This CDR3 spans 12 amino acids. CDR1 and CDR2 from the germline V gene are SEHNR and FQNEAQ (reference sequence). CDR3 loop: CASSSGSNEQFF. In DNA form, the CDR3 reads TGTGCCAGCAGCTCGGGCAGCAATGAGCAGTTCTTC.

The chain employs TRBV25-1 and TRBJ2-7; D may be TRBD1 (5 bases). From germline, CDR1 is MGHDK and CDR2 SYGVNS. The CDR3 loop spans 14 amino acids. V lost 4 bases, J lost 2 bases, and 12 bases lay in between. This CDR3 is CASSVNTGTYEQYF. The CDR3, as DNA: TGTGCCAGCAGTGTCAACACAGGCACCTACGAGCAGTACTTC.

This clonotype was counted between two and nine times. V gene TRBV28 combines with J gene TRBJ2-7, with 8 bases aligning to TRBD1. The V and J ends lost 7 bases and 7 bases, in that order; junction bases with no gene match: 9. Germline V gives CDR1 MDHEN, CDR2 SYDVKM. There are 13 residues in the CDR3. As DNA, the CDR3 is TGTGCCAGCATTGTCACAGGGGGTAGAGAGCAGTACTTC. Translating gives CASIVTGGREQYF.

V is TRBV5-1 and J is TRBJ2-1; D may be TRBD2 (5 bases). This CDR3 has 15 amino acids. The germline gives CDR1 SGHRS, CDR2 YFSETQ. The germline V and J ends were trimmed by 6 bases and 0 bases, with 13 bases remaining between them. CDR3 region: CASTPASPSYNEQFF. DNA for the CDR3: TGCGCCAGCACCCCAGCTAGCCCCTCCTACAATGAGCAGTTCTTC. Full variable domain (remainder filled in from reference TRBV5-1 and TRBJ2-1): KAGVTQTPRYLIKTRGQQVTLSCSPISGHRSVSWYQQTPGQGLQFLFEYFSETQRNKGNFPGRFSGRQFSNSRSEMNVSTLELGDSALYLCASTPASPSYNEQFFGPGTRLTVL.

The rearrangement uses TRBV7-2 and TRBJ2-3; 10 bases agree with TRBD2. V lost 2 bases and J lost 1; bases outside the gene matches: 9. Germline V gene lookup returns CDR1 SGHTA and CDR2 FQGNSA. CDR3 length equals 18 residues. The CDR3 DNA follows: TGTGCCAGCAGCTTAAATCTAGCGGGGGCCCCAGGCACAGATACGCAGTATTTT. Protein product: CASSLNLAGAPGTDTQYF.

The chain carries TRBV20-1 and TRBJ2-7; 8 nucleotides match TRBD2. This CDR3 comprises 15 residues. Germline values: CDR1 DFQATT, CDR2 SNEGSKA (reference sequence). The V segment lost 0 bases and the J segment 3 bases; nucleotides outside the gene matches: 7. Here the CDR3 DNA reads TGCAGTGCTAGAGACCGCCTACGGGGGGGCTACGAGCAGTACTTC. Translating it yields CSARDRLRGGYEQYF.

The chain combines TRBV4-2 with TRBJ2-1; 11 bases map to TRBD1. The CDR3 totals 15 residues. Germline-derived CDR1 and CDR2 are LGHNA and YNFKEQ. V trimming: 0 bases; J trimming: 10 bases; junction bases outside the gene matches: 5. The CDR3 sequence is CASSQDWTGGSEQFF. In DNA, the CDR3 is TGTGCCAGCAGCCAAGACTGGACAGGGGGCTCCGAGCAGTTCTTC.

The V call is TRBV13, the J call TRBJ2-7; D unresolved. V was clipped by 5 bases and J by 4 bases, with 12 bases between them. The CDR3 is 13 amino acids. Germline V gene data show CDR1 as PRHDT and CDR2 as FYEKMQ (reference sequence). The CDR3 DNA reads as TGTGCCAGCAGCCCACCCTACAGTTACGAGCAGTACTTC. Translation gives CASSPPYSYEQYF.

V is TRBV7-9 and J is TRBJ2-1; tentatively, D is TRBD1 or TRBD2 (5 bases each). This CDR3 has 14 amino acids. From germline, CDR1 is SEHNR and CDR2 FQNEAQ (reference sequence). Between the trimmed V and J ends, which lost 1 base and 5 bases, there was a span of 9 bases. This chain's CDR3 is CASSLGGPHNEQFF. The CDR3 coding sequence is TGTGCCAGCAGCTTAGGGGGACCCCACAATGAGCAGTTCTTC.

A few counts support this clonotype. The rearrangement joins TRBV7-2 to TRBJ2-1; no clear D. CDR1 is SGHTA, CDR2 FQGNSA, per germline. Trimming removed 2 bases at V and 8 bases at J, with 7 bases between. The CDR3 spans 12 residues. The CDR3 protein is CASSLRHDEQFF. The CDR3 DNA follows: TGTGCCAGCAGCTTAAGGCACGATGAGCAGTTCTTC.

This chain connects TRBV20-1 to TRBJ2-7; D not certain. CDR1 DFQATT and CDR2 SNEGSKA come from the germline V gene (reference sequence). V lost 4 bases and J 5 bases, leaving 21 bases between the germline ends. This CDR3 contains 15 residues. For the CDR3, the DNA is TGCAGTGCTATGATCCCCCCAGAAGGCCTCAACGAGCAGTACTTC. Protein: CSAMIPPEGLNEQYF.

The gene calls are TRBV7-2 and TRBJ2-3, with D possibly being TRBD1 (6 bases). The CDR3 covers 16 residues. The germline V gene encodes CDR1 SGHTA and CDR2 FQGNSA. Trimming removed 5 bases at V and 0 bases at J, with 15 bases between. The CDR3 loop reads CASSQQGQLSTDTQYF. CDR3 coding DNA: TGTGCCAGCAGCCAACAAGGACAGCTTAGCACAGATACGCAGTATTTT. The entire variable domain, with the rest obtained from reference TRBV7-2 and TRBJ2-3, is as follows: GAGVSQSPSNKVTEKGKDVELRCDPISGHTALYWYRQSLGQGLEFLIYFQGNSAPDKSGLPSDRFSAERTGGSVSTLTIQRTQQEDSAVYLCASSQQGQLSTDTQYFGPGTRLTVL.

This chain uses TRBV20-1 with TRBJ2-7, with 9 bases matching TRBD1. Unmatched junction bases numbered 7, after V lost 5 bases and J lost 5 bases. Germline-derived CDR1 and CDR2 are DFQATT and SNEGSKA (reference sequence). The CDR3 totals 13 residues. The CDR3 DNA is TGCAGTGCTCCGAGACAGGGGGGCGACGAGCAGTACTTC. Its translation is CSAPRQGGDEQYF.

This rearrangement joins TRBV20-1 to TRBJ1-4, with TRBD1 matching 12 bases. V lost 2 bases to trimming and J lost 6 bases; unmatched junction nucleotides: 7. The CDR3 runs 16 residues. Germline V gene data show CDR1 as DFQATT and CDR2 as SNEGSKA (reference sequence). CDR3 nucleotides: TGCAGTGCTAGACCCGGGACAGGGGGCGCCTATGAAAAACTGTTTTTT. Translating it yields CSARPGTGGAYEKLFF.

The chain carries TRBV9 and TRBJ2-1; possible D gene TRBD1, 6 bases. This CDR3 is built from 15 residues. V was cut by 3 bases and J by 3 bases, with 13 bases left in between. Germline CDR1 and CDR2: SGDLS and YYNGEE. The CDR3 nucleotides read TGTGCCAGCAGCGCCGCCAGGGGCAGCTACAATGAGCAGTTCTTC. The encoded protein is CASSAARGSYNEQFF.

The chain carries TRBV20-1 and TRBJ2-1; TRBD2 might be the D (5 bases). This CDR3 is 15 amino acids long. In germline, CDR1 is DFQATT, CDR2 SNEGSKA (reference sequence). The V end was cut by 6 bases, the J end by 4 bases, with 19 bases between. The CDR3 here is CSATGGPLPYNEQFF. CDR3 coding DNA: TGCAGTGCCACCGGCGGGCCCCTCCCTTACAATGAGCAGTTCTTC.

This rearrangement joins TRBV20-1 to TRBJ2-1; the D gene is possibly TRBD2 (6 bases). Looked up from germline, CDR1 is DFQATT and CDR2 is SNEGSKA (reference sequence). The CDR3 is 17 amino acids. V lost 0 bases to trimming and J lost 7 bases, with 22 bases between them. The CDR3 region is CSAREPWSRGTWNEQFF. Here the CDR3 DNA reads TGCAGTGCTAGAGAGCCATGGAGTCGGGGGACGTGGAATGAGCAGTTCTTC.

The chain carries TRBV27 and TRBJ2-1; TRBD2 is a possible D gene (5 bases). Per germline, CDR1 MNHEY and CDR2 SMNVEV (reference sequence). CDR3 length equals 13 residues. Trimming shortened V by 7 bases and J by 4 bases, and 11 bases separated the two germline ends. This CDR3 reads CASTPTTYNEQFF. As DNA, the CDR3 is TGTGCCAGCACTCCGACTACTTACAATGAGCAGTTCTTC.

The gene calls are TRBV27 and TRBJ2-5; either TRBD1 or TRBD2 may fit D (6 bases each). The CDR3 covers 15 residues. Per germline, CDR1 MNHEY and CDR2 SMNVEV (reference sequence). V lost 8 bases to trimming and J lost 4 bases, with 20 bases between them. The CDR3 region is CASGPPAGQAETQYF. CDR3 bases: TGTGCCAGCGGTCCGCCGGCGGGACAAGCAGAGACCCAGTACTTC.

This clonotype turned up a few times. The junction shows a germline mismatch at one end, possibly a read error. The chain couples TRBV11-1 to TRBJ2-3, with a tentative D call TRBD2 (5 bases). The CDR3 sequence is 15 residues long. Germline V gene lookup returns CDR1 SGHAT and CDR2 FQDESV (reference sequence). The CDR3 reads CASSLELAEFYTQYF. The DNA for the CDR3 is TGTGCCAGCAGTTTAGAGCTAGCCGAGTTTTATACGCAGTATTTT.

This chain joins TRBV7-9 and TRBJ2-5; 8 positions agree with TRBD2. This CDR3 region has 13 residues. Trimming took 8 bases from V and 11 from J; bases not matched to a gene: 13. Germline values: CDR1 SEHNR, CDR2 FQNEAQ (reference sequence). The CDR3 DNA reads as TGTGCCAGCGGCGGGAGGACGGGAAATGAGCAGTACTTC. It translates to CASGGRTGNEQYF.

Here the CDR3 DNA reads TGTGCCATCGCGGGTAGCGGAGAGGCCTCTGGGGCCAACGTCCTGACTTTC. Its protein product is CAIAGSGEASGANVLTF. This sequence joins TRBV10-3 and TRBJ2-6, with D possibly matching TRBD2 (6 bases). The length of the CDR3 is 17 residues. Germline loops: CDR1 ENHRY, CDR2 SYGVKD. The ends were cut back, 8 bases at V and 0 bases at J, with 17 bases in the middle.

This clonotype was found a few times. The CDR3 spells CASSLTSDSYEQYF. CDR3 nucleotide sequence: TGTGCCAGCAGCTTAACGTCGGACAGTTACGAGCAGTACTTC. The chain has TRBV7-9 and TRBJ2-7; D perhaps matches TRBD1 (6 bases). The germline gives CDR1 SEHNR, CDR2 FQNEAQ (reference sequence). The CDR3 has 14 residues. V lost 2 bases and J 4 bases, leaving 12 bases between the germline ends.

The chain has TRBV3-1 and TRBJ2-1, with TRBD2 identical over 10 bases. The germline V gene encodes CDR1 LGHDT and CDR2 YNNKEL (reference sequence). The CDR3 extends over 15 amino acids. J gave up 7 bases and V 2 bases, and 5 bases lay outside the gene matches. The CDR3 DNA is TGTGCCAGCAGCCAATACCTAGCGGGAGTAAATGAGCAGTTCTTC. Translating it yields CASSQYLAGVNEQFF.